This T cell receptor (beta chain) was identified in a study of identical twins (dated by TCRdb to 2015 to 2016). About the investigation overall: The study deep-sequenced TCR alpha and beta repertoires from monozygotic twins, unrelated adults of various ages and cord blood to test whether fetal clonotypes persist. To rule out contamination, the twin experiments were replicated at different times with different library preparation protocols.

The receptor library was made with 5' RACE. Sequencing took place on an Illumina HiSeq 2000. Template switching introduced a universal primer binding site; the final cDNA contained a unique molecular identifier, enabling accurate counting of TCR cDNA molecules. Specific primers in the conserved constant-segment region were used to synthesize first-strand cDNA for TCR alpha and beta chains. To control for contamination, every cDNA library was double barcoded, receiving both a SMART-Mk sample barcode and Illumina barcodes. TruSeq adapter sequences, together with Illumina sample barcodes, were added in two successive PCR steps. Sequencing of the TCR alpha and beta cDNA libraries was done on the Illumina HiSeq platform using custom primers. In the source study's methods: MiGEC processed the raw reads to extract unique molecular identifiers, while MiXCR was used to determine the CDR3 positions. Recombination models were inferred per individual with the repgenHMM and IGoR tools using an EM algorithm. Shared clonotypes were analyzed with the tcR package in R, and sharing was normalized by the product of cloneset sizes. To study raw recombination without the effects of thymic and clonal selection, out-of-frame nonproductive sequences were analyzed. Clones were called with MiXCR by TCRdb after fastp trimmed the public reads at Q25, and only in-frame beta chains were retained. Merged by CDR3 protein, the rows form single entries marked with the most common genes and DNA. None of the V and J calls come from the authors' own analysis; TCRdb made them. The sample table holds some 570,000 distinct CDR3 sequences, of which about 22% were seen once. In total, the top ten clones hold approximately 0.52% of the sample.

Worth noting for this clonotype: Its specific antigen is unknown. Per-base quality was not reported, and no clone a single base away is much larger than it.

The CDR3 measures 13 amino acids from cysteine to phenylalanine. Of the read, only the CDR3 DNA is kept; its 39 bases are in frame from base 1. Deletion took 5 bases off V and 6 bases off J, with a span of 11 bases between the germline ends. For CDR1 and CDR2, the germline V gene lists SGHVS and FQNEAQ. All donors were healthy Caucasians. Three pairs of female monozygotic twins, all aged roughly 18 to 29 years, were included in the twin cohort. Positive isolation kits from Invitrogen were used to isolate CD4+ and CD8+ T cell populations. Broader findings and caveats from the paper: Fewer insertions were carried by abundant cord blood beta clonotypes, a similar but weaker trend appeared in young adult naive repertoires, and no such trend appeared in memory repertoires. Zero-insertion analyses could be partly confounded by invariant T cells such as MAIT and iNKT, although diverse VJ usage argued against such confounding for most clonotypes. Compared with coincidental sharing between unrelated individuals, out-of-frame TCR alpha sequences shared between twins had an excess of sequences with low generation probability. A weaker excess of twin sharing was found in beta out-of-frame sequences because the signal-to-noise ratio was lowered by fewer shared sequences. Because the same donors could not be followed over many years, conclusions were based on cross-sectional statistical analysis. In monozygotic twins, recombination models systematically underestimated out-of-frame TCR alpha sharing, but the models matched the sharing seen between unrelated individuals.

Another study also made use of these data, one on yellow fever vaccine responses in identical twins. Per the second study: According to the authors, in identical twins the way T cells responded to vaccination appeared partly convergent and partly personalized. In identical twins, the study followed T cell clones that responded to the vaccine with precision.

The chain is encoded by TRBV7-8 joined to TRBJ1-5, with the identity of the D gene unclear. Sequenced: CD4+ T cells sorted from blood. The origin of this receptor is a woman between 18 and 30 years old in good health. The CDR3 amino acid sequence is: CASSPRESQPQHF. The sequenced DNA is TGTGCCAGCAGCCCCCGGGAGAGTCAGCCCCAGCATTTT. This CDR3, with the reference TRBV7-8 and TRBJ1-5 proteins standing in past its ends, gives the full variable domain GAGVSQSPRYKVAKRGQDVALRCDPISGHVSLFWYQQALGQGPEFLTYFQNEAQLDKSGLPSDRFFAERPEGSVSTLKIQRTQQEDSAVYLCASSPRESQPQHFGDGTRLSIL.